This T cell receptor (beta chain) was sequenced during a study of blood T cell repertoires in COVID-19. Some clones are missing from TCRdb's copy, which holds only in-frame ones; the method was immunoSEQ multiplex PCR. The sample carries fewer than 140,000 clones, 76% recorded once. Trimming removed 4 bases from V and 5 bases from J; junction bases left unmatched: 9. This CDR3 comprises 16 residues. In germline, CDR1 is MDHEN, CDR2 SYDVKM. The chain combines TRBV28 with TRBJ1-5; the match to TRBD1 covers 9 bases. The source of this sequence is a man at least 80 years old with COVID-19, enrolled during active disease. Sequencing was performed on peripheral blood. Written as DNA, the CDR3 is TGTGCCAGCAGTTACGCCGAGGACAGGGGTTATCAGCCCCAGCATTTT. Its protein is CASSYAEDRGYQPQHF.